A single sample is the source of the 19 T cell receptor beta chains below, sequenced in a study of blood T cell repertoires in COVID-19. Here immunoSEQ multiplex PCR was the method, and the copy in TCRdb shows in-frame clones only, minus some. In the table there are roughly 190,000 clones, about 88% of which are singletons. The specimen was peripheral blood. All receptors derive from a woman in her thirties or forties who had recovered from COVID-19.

The CDR3 bases are TGTGCCAGCAGTCTCCGGGACAGGGGCCTTTGGGGCTACACCTTC. Protein sequence: CASSLRDRGLWGYTF. V usage is TRBV27 and J usage is TRBJ1-2, with 10 bases matching TRBD1. Germline V lookup: CDR1 MNHEY, CDR2 SMNVEV (reference sequence). This CDR3 is 15 amino acids long. The junction had 11 bases not matched to a gene; V was cut back by 5 bases and J by 8 bases.

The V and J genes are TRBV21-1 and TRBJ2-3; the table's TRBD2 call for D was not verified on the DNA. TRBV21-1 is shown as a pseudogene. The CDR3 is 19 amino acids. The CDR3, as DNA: TGTGCCAGCAGCAAAGTTGGGGTGTCTAGCGGGACCCTCGGAGATACGCAGTATTTT. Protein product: CASSKVGVSSGTLGDTQYF.

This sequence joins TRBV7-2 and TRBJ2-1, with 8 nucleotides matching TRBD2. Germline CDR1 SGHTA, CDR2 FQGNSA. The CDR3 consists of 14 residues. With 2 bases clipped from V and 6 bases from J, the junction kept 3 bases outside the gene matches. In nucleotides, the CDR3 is TGTGCCAGCAGCTTACTCACTAGCGGCAATGAGCAGTTCTTC. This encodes CASSLLTSGNEQFF.

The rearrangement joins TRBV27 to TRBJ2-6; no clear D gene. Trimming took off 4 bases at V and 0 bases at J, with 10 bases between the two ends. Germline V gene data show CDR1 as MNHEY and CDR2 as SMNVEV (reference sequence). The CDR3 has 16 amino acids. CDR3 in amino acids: CASSYLGPSGANVLTF. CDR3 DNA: TGTGCCAGCAGTTACCTGGGCCCCTCTGGGGCCAACGTCCTGACTTTC.

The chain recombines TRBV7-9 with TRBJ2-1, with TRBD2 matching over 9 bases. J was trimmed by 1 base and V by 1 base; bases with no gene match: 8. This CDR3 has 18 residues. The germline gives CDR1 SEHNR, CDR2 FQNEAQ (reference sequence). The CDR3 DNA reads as TGTGCCAGCAGCTTAGTAAGGTCTAGCGGGATGTCCTACAATGAGCAGTTCTTC. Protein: CASSLVRSSGMSYNEQFF.

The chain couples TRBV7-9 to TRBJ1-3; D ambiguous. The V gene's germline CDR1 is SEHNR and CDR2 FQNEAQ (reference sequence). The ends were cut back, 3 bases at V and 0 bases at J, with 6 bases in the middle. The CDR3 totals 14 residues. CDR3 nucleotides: TGTGCCAGCAGCTTGGGCGTCTCTGGAAACACCATATATTTT. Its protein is CASSLGVSGNTIYF.

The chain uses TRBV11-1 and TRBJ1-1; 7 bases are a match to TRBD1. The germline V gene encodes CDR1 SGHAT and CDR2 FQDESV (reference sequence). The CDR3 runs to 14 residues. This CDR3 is CGVAGGNSNTEAFF. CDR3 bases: TGTGGGGTGGCAGGGGGAAACTCGAACACTGAAGCTTTCTTT.

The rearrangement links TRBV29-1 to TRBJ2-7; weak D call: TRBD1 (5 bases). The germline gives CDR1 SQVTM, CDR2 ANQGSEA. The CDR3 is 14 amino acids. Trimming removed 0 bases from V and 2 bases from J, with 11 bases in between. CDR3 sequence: CSVEEFRATYEQYF. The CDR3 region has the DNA TGCAGCGTTGAAGAGTTCAGGGCGACCTACGAGCAGTACTTC.

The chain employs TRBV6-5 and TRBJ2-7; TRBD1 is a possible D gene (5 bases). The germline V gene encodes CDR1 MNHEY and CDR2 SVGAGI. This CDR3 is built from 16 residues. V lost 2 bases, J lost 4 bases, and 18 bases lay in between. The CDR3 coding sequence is TGTGCCAGCAGTTACAGTGACAGCGTTAGGCTTTACGAGCAGTACTTC. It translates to CASSYSDSVRLYEQYF.

Written as DNA, the CDR3 is TGTGCCAGCAGCTTAGCGGACAGACCTTCTGGAAACACCATATATTTT. It is translated as CASSLADRPSGNTIYF. The rearrangement joins TRBV7-6 to TRBJ1-3; D possibly corresponds to TRBD1 (6 bases). The ends were cut back, 0 bases at V and 1 base at J, with 10 bases in the middle. CDR1 SGHVS and CDR2 FNYEAQ come from the germline V gene. The CDR3 totals 16 residues.

Written as DNA, the CDR3 is TGTGCCAGCGGAAGGGACAGGGTGTACGAGCAGTACTTC. It specifies CASGRDRVYEQYF. This chain uses TRBV3-1 (or the pseudogene TRBV3-2) with TRBJ2-7, with 9 nucleotides matching TRBD1. Looked up from germline, CDR1 is LGHDT and CDR2 is YNNKEL (reference sequence). The ends lost 8 bases at V and 4 bases at J; junction bases unmatched: 6. This CDR3 is built from 13 residues.

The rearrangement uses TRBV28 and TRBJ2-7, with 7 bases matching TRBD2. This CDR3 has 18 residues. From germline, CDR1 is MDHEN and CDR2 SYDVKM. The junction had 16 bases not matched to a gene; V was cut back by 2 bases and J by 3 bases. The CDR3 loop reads CASSLISSGTQRVYEQYF. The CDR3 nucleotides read TGTGCCAGCAGTTTAATCTCAAGCGGGACTCAGAGAGTCTACGAGCAGTACTTC.

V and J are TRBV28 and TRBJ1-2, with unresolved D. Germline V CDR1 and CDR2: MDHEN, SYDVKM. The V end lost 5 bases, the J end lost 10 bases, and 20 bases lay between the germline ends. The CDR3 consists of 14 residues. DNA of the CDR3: TGTGCCAGCAGTGGTATCAGGCCATCCGTTGCCTACACCTTC. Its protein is CASSGIRPSVAYTF.

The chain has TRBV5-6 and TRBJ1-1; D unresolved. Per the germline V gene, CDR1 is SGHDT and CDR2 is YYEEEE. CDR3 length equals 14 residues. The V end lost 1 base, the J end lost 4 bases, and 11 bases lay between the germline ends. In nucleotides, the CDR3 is TGTGCCAGCAGCTTGCTGGGAGTGGGCACTGAAGCTTTCTTT. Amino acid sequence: CASSLLGVGTEAFF.

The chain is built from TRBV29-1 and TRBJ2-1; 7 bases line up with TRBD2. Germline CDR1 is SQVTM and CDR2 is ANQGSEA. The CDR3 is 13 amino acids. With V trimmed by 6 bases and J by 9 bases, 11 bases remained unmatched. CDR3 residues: CSVNPGLWGEQFF. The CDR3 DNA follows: TGCAGCGTGAATCCGGGACTATGGGGTGAGCAGTTCTTC.

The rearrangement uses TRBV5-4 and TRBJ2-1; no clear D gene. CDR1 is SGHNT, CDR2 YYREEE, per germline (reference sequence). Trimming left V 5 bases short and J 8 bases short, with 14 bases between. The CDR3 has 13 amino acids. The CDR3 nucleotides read TGTGCCAGCAGGTGGCTAGGCTCTGATGAGCAGTTCTTC. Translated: CASRWLGSDEQFF.

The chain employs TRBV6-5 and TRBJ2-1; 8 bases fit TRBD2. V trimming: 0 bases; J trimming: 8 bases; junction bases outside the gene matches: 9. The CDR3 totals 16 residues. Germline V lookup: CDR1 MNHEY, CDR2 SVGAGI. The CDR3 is CASSYSKTSGGDEQFF. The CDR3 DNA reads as TGTGCCAGCAGTTACTCGAAAACTAGCGGAGGAGATGAGCAGTTCTTC.

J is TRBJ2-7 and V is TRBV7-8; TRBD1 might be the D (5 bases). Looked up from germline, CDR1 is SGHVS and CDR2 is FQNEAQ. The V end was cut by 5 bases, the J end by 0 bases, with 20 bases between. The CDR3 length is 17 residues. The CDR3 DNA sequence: TGTGCCAGCAGCCACCGACTGGGGCTTGTTGTCTCCTACGAGCAGTACTTC. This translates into CASSHRLGLVVSYEQYF. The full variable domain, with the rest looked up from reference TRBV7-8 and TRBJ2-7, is GAGVSQSPRYKVAKRGQDVALRCDPISGHVSLFWYQQALGQGPEFLTYFQNEAQLDKSGLPSDRFFAERPEGSVSTLKIQRTQQEDSAVYLCASSHRLGLVVSYEQYFGPGTRLTVT.

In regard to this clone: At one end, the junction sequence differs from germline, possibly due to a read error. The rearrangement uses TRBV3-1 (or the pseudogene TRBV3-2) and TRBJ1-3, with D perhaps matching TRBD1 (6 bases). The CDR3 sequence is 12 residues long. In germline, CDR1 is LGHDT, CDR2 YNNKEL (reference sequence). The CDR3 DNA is TGTGCCAGCAGCCAAGATGGGCGGACAGTAAGTTTT. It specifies CASSQDGRTVSF.